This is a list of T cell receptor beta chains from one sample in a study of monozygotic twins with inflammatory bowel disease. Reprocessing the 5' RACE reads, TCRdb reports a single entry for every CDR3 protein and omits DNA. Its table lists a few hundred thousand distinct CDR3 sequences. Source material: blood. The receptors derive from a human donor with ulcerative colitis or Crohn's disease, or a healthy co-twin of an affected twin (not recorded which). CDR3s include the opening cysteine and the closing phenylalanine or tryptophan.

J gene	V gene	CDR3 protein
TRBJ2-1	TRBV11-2	CASSKVSERKFF
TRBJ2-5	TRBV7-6	CASSLKRDRYQETQYF
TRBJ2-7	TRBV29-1	CSAFTGSEQYF
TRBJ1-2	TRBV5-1	CASSFSTGTPSIGYTF
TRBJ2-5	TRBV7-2	CASSFGPLKETQYF
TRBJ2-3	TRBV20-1	CSAPGSSTDTQYF
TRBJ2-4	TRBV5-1	CASSLASGDAKNIQYF
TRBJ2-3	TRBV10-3	CAISETAGDTQYF
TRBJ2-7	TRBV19	CASSDRVHEQYF
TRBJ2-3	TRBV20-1	CSARASGTPGTQYF
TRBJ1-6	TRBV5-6	CASSLRPSPLHF
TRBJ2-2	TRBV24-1	CATSEGPGELFF
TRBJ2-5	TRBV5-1	CASSPRGAVQETQYF
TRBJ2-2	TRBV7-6	CASSLLNTGTVTGELFF
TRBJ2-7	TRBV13	CASSFRDRVSYEQYF
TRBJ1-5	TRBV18	CASSGDSHQPQHF
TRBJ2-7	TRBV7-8	CASSLYAGTRRTYEQYF
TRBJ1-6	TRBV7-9	CASSLLSGNRYNSPLHF
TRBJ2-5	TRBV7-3	CASSYGSGSGETQYF
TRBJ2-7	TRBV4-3	CASSQAEDSAVYEQYF
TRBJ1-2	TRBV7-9	CASSSRFLDGYTF
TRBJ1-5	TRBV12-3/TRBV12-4	CASSTGLNQPQHF
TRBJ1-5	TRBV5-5	CASSQVPGSNQPQHF
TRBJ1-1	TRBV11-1	CASSLFRWRQSADTEAFF
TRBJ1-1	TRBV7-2	CASSWVPVDTEAFF
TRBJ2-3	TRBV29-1	CSVEVTPGVDTQYF
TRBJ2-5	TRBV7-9	CASSLVSIETQYF
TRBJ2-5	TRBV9	CASSRGDLRETQYF
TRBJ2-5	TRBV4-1	CASSQVGLAGVGETQYF
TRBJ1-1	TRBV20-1	CSARGPGMNTEAFF
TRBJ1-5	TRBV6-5	CASSYAGGVNQPQHF
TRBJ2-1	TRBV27	CASSPSGVRVEQFF
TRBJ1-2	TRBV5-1	CASSEEGGYGYTF
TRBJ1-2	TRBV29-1	CSVGGEDYGYTF
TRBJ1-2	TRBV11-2	CASSLRSGPRYGYTF
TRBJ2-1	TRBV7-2	CASSLSGRDTIF
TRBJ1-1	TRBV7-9	CASSLSTGDTEAFF